The rows below give T cell receptor beta chains drawn from one sample of a study of shared clonotypes between healthy human individuals. The data were produced by immunoSEQ multiplex PCR, yet TCRdb's version contains in-frame clones alone and is incomplete. This repertoire shows 2 million or so clones, around 96% found once; its top ten account for 0.9% to 1.3%. Specimen: naive CD8+ T cells sorted from blood. These receptors came from a man aged 18 to 30 in good health. The CDR3 runs from the conserved cysteine through the conserved F or W. D genes are given only for firm matches. Some rows mark clone size as missing; the rest say once, few, many or name a class of expanded clone.

TGTGCCAGCAGCTTGAGGGGTGGCAATCAGCCCCAGCATTTT | CASSLRGGNQPQHF | TRBV5-4 | . | . | TRBJ1-5
TGTGCCACCAGCAGAGATCGGCTTAAAGCCCACGAGCAGTACTTC | CATSRDRLKAHEQYF | TRBV15 | . | . | TRBJ2-7
TGTGCCAGCAGTCCCGGGACAGGTCCTAGCACAGATACGCAGTATTTT | CASSPGTGPSTDTQYF | TRBV27 | TRBD1 | . | TRBJ2-3
TGTGCCAGTAGTATGGGTCCCGGGGAGCTGTTTTTT | CASSMGPGELFF | TRBV19 | . | . | TRBJ2-2
TGTGCCAGCAGTCCGACTAGCGGGAGTGAAGGGGAGACCCAGTACTTC | CASSPTSGSEGETQYF | TRBV27 | TRBD2 | once | TRBJ2-5
TGTGCCAGCAGCTCGGGACAGGGGATTGACTATGGCTACACCTTC | CASSSGQGIDYGYTF | TRBV7-9 | TRBD1 | . | TRBJ1-2
TGTGCCAGCAGCTATACGAACACCGGGGAGCTGTTTTTT | CASSYTNTGELFF | TRBV27 | . | few | TRBJ2-2
TGTGCCACGCGACAGGGGACCCTAGAGACCCAGTACTTC | CATRQGTLETQYF | TRBV6-1 | TRBD1 | . | TRBJ2-5
TGTGCTAGTGGTTTGGGACAAAATAGCTGGCTCGGACAGAGCCAAGAGACCCAGTACTTC | CASGLGQNSWLGQSQETQYF | TRBV12-5 | . | . | TRBJ2-5
TGTGCCAGCAGCTCCCGACAGGGGGCAATAGGAGAGACCCAGTACTTC | CASSSRQGAIGETQYF | TRBV7-6 | TRBD1 | . | TRBJ2-5
TGTGCCTGGAGTGTAAGTGTTGGACAGGCCTACGAGCAGTACTTC | CAWSVSVGQAYEQYF | TRBV30 | TRBD1 | . | TRBJ2-7
TGTGCCTGCAGGGTTTTGGATGAGCAGTTCTTC | CACRVLDEQFF | TRBV30 | . | . | TRBJ2-1
TGTGCCAGCAGTTACTCGGGCGGGCCCTACGAGCAGTACTTC | CASSYSGGPYEQYF | TRBV6-5 | . | . | TRBJ2-7
TGTGCCAGCAGTGAACAGGGGGTTAGTGAAGCTTTCTTT | CASSEQGVSEAFF | TRBV25-1 | TRBD1 | . | TRBJ1-1
TGTGCCAGCAGCTTAGGGCCGGACTACGAGCAGTACTTC | CASSLGPDYEQYF | TRBV7-9 | . | . | TRBJ2-7
TGTGCCAGCAGTCCACTCCCGTTGGGTCAAGAGACCCAGTACTTC | CASSPLPLGQETQYF | TRBV27 | . | . | TRBJ2-5
TGTGCCAGCAGTTTATTAGGGACTAGCGGGGGGAAGCTCTACAATGAGCAGTTCTTC | CASSLLGTSGGKLYNEQFF | TRBV27 | TRBD2 | . | TRBJ2-1
TGTGCCAGCAGCTTAGATCGGGGGATACAAGAGACCCAGTACTTC | CASSLDRGIQETQYF | TRBV11-2 | . | . | TRBJ2-5
TGTGCCAGCAGTGAAGCGAATGAAGAGACCCAGTACTTC | CASSEANEETQYF | TRBV2 | . | . | TRBJ2-5
TGTGCCAGAAGCGGGACTAGCTTAAGCTCCTACGAGCAGTACTTC | CARSGTSLSSYEQYF | TRBV5-3 | TRBD2 | . | TRBJ2-7
TGTGCCAGCACCGATGGCGGGAGGGCCGAGAGAAATGAGCAGTTCTTC | CASTDGGRAERNEQFF | TRBV7-9 | TRBD2 | . | TRBJ2-1
TGTGCCAGTAGTATCGGAGCGGTAGCCTACGAGCAGTACTTC | CASSIGAVAYEQYF | TRBV19 | . | . | TRBJ2-7
TGTGCCAGCAGCTTCGTCGGATCCTACGAGCAGTACTTC | CASSFVGSYEQYF | TRBV5-4 | . | . | TRBJ2-7
TGTGCCAGCAGCGAGATGCGCCGGGACGGACTTGACTACACCTTC | CASSEMRRDGLDYTF | TRBV9 | . | . | TRBJ1-2
TGTGCCAGTAGCCCATGGGAGATCAATCAGCCCCAGCATTTT | CASSPWEINQPQHF | TRBV19 | . | . | TRBJ1-5
TGTGCCAGCAGTTTAGTTGGAGGGGCTGGAGAGACCCAGTACTTC | CASSLVGGAGETQYF | TRBV28 | . | . | TRBJ2-5
TGTGCCAGCAGCTTCCTAAGCTCCTATAATTCACCCCTCCACTTT | CASSFLSSYNSPLHF | TRBV5-6 | . | . | TRBJ1-6
TGTGCCAGCACCCCGGAGAGCACAGATACGCAGTATTTT | CASTPESTDTQYF | TRBV5-6 | . | . | TRBJ2-3
TGCGCCAGCAGCGAAGAGGCCCAGCGGGATTACGAGCAGTACTTC | CASSEEAQRDYEQYF | TRBV4-3 | TRBD2 | . | TRBJ2-7
TGTGCCAGCAGCAGTATAATCGTGACCCCCACCACCGGGGAGCTGTTTTTT | CASSSIIVTPTTGELFF | TRBV5-6 | . | . | TRBJ2-2
TGTGCCAGCAGAAGACTAGAGACCCAGTACTTC | CASRRLETQYF | TRBV2 | . | . | TRBJ2-5
TGTGCCTGGAGCCCGGGACAGGGGGCCAATGAGCAGTTCTTC | CAWSPGQGANEQFF | TRBV30 | TRBD1 | . | TRBJ2-1
TGTGCCAGCAGCCTCCAGGGACAGTGGGCCACCGGGGAGCTGTTTTTT | CASSLQGQWATGELFF | TRBV7-9 | TRBD1 | . | TRBJ2-2
TGTGCCAGCAGCCACAGTTGGGGGGCAGAAGGTGAAAAACTGTTTTTT | CASSHSWGAEGEKLFF | TRBV5-6 | . | . | TRBJ1-4
TGTGCCAGCAGCGTGGCGGGAGGGCCTTATGAGCAGTTCTTC | CASSVAGGPYEQFF | TRBV9 | TRBD2 | . | TRBJ2-1
TGTGCCTGGACAAACCCTCTAGCGGCGAGCTCCTACGAGCAGTACTTC | CAWTNPLAASSYEQYF | TRBV30 | TRBD2 | . | TRBJ2-7
TGTGCCAGCCGGTTTTTAGATACGCAGTATTTT | CASRFLDTQYF | TRBV7-2 | . | . | TRBJ2-3
TGTGCCAGCAGTTACTCCGGCGGGAACCATGGCTACACCTTC | CASSYSGGNHGYTF | TRBV6-5 | . | . | TRBJ1-2
TGTGCCAGCAGCTTAAACCTCTACGAGCAGTACTTC | CASSLNLYEQYF | TRBV11-2 | . | . | TRBJ2-7
TGCACCAGCAGCCATCTGAATCCTAGGGGGACTAGCGGGAGACAAGATACGCAGTATTTT | CTSSHLNPRGTSGRQDTQYF | TRBV1 | . | . | TRBJ2-3
TGCGCCAGCAGCCAAGATCTGGGCAGCACCTACTATGGCTACACCTTC | CASSQDLGSTYYGYTF | TRBV4-1 | . | . | TRBJ1-2
TGTGCCAGCAGCTTGGTAGCGGACTACGAGCAGTACTTC | CASSLVADYEQYF | TRBV5-5 | . | few | TRBJ2-7
TGTGCCAGCAGGGAACAGGGGGCAGAGACTGAAGCTTTCTTT | CASREQGAETEAFF | TRBV6-6 | TRBD1 | . | TRBJ1-1
TGTGCCATCAGTGAGTCTGGAGGGGCCAACACCGGGGAGCTGTTTTTT | CAISESGGANTGELFF | TRBV10-3 | . | . | TRBJ2-2
TGTGCCAGCAGCGAGGACAGCTACAATGAGCAGTTCTTC | CASSEDSYNEQFF | TRBV7-6 | . | . | TRBJ2-1
TGTGCCAGCAGTTTCCTCCGGGCGCATCCCCAGCATTTT | CASSFLRAHPQHF | TRBV6-5 | . | . | TRBJ1-5
TGTGCCAGCAGCGTATTGGCAGGGCCCAGCCTACAGTTCTTC | CASSVLAGPSLQFF | TRBV9 | . | . | TRBJ2-1
TGTGCCAGTACCTTAGCGGGAGCGGAGACCCAGTACTTC | CASTLAGAETQYF | TRBV19 | TRBD2 | . | TRBJ2-5
TGTGCCAGCAGTGAAGGCAACTCCTACGAGCAGTACTTC | CASSEGNSYEQYF | TRBV25-1 | . | . | TRBJ2-7
TGTGCCAGCAGCTTGTCGGGACTCTACTATGGCTACACCTTC | CASSLSGLYYGYTF | TRBV5-6 | . | . | TRBJ1-2
TGTGCCAGCAGGGATGCAGGGAGCTATGGCTACACCTTC | CASRDAGSYGYTF | TRBV9 | . | . | TRBJ1-2